This is a list of T cell receptor beta chains from one sample in a study of beta chain features in type 1 diabetes. The table came from immunoSEQ multiplex PCR; TCRdb's copy has only in-frame clones and leaves some out. Of about 350,000 clones in the sample, less than 20% were seen once. Input material: naive CD4+ T cells from blood. These TCRs come from a young woman in good health. Each CDR3 is given with its conserved first and last residue. A D gene is named only where the DNA matches it firmly. Clone size appears in some rows only: once, few, many, or a class for an expanded clone.

v_gene	j_gene	abundance	d_gene	CDR3aa	CDR3nt
TRBV4-2	TRBJ2-2	.	TRBD2	CASSQFGLGGGRSNTGELFF	TGTGCCAGCAGCCAATTCGGGTTGGGGGGCGGGAGGTCAAACACCGGGGAGCTGTTTTTT
TRBV5-1	TRBJ2-7	few	.	CASSLGYRYYEQYF	TGCGCCAGCAGCTTGGGGTACAGGTACTACGAGCAGTACTTC
TRBV29-1	TRBJ1-1	.	.	CSVEDGGTGAFF	TGCAGCGTTGAAGATGGGGGGACCGGAGCTTTCTTT
TRBV5-1	TRBJ1-6	.	.	CASRSGGGLNSPLHF	TGCGCCAGCAGGTCGGGCGGGGGACTTAATTCACCCCTCCACTTT
TRBV9	TRBJ2-1	few	TRBD1	CASSRQGRLLDEQFF	TGTGCCAGCAGCCGACAGGGAAGGCTTTTGGATGAGCAGTTCTTC
TRBV7-9	TRBJ1-2	.	.	CASSQEVDYGYTF	TGTGCCAGCAGCCAAGAGGTGGACTATGGCTACACCTTC
TRBV30	TRBJ1-2	.	.	CAWSTGYGYTF	TGTGCCTGGTCAACAGGGTATGGCTACACCTTC
TRBV19	TRBJ1-5	.	TRBD1	CASSIVWQGASNQPQHF	TGTGCCAGTAGTATAGTGTGGCAGGGGGCAAGCAATCAGCCCCAGCATTTT
TRBV7-3	TRBJ2-3	few	.	CASSFGTDTQYF	TGTGCCAGCAGCTTCGGCACAGATACGCAGTATTTT
TRBV11-2	TRBJ2-5	.	TRBD1	CASSLGQEETQYF	TGTGCCAGCAGCTTGGGACAGGAAGAGACCCAGTACTTC
TRBV11-2	TRBJ2-3	.	TRBD2	CASSLEGLTASTDTQYF	TGTGCCAGCAGCCTCGAGGGACTAACGGCTAGCACAGATACGCAGTATTTT
TRBV9	TRBJ2-5	.	TRBD2	CASSVASGAQETQYF	TGTGCCAGCAGCGTGGCTAGCGGGGCACAAGAGACCCAGTACTTC
TRBV29-1	TRBJ2-7	few	TRBD1	CSVGRGQGYEQYF	TGCAGCGTGGGCCGGGGACAGGGCTACGAGCAGTACTTC
TRBV5-6	TRBJ2-3	.	.	CASSFGGDTDTQYF	TGTGCCAGCAGCTTTGGCGGGGACACAGATACGCAGTATTTT
TRBV9	TRBJ1-4	.	.	CASSPQGVVEKLFF	TGTGCCAGCAGCCCCCAGGGTGTTGTGGAAAAACTGTTTTTT
TRBV7-9	TRBJ1-2	few	TRBD1	CASSRTGTMGYTF	TGTGCCAGCAGCCGGACAGGGACTATGGGCTACACCTTC
TRBV5-4	TRBJ1-6	.	.	CASNLVSGGESPLHF	TGTGCCAGCAACCTTGTTTCGGGAGGAGAATCACCCCTCCACTTT
TRBV27	TRBJ1-2	few	.	CASSFRGREGYTF	TGTGCCAGCAGTTTCCGCGGGCGGGAAGGCTACACCTTC
TRBV9	TRBJ2-3	once	.	CASSVDLAGDTQYF	TGTGCCAGCAGCGTAGATCTAGCTGGAGATACGCAGTATTTT
TRBV2	TRBJ1-5	.	TRBD1	CASRGQNSNQPQHF	TGTGCCAGCAGGGGACAGAATAGCAATCAGCCCCAGCATTTT
TRBV4-1	TRBJ2-3	few	TRBD2	CASSPGLARAFTDTQYF	TGCGCCAGCAGCCCAGGACTAGCCCGCGCCTTCACAGATACGCAGTATTTT
TRBV2	TRBJ2-7	few	.	CASGREVLSSYEQYF	TGTGCCAGCGGAAGAGAGGTCCTTAGCTCCTACGAGCAGTACTTC
TRBV28	TRBJ2-2	.	.	CASTVPNTGELFF	TGTGCCAGCACAGTCCCGAACACCGGGGAGCTGTTTTTT
TRBV9	TRBJ2-1	.	TRBD2	CASSPPRGGGVNEQFF	TGTGCCAGCAGCCCCCCAAGGGGCGGGGGAGTCAATGAGCAGTTCTTC
TRBV9	TRBJ2-7	once	.	CASSVALESGGQGAYEQYF	TGTGCCAGCAGCGTAGCTCTAGAGTCGGGGGGGCAGGGGGCCTACGAGCAGTACTTC
TRBV5-1	TRBJ2-1	few	TRBD2	CASSLSGGRYNEQFF	TGCGCCAGCAGCTTGAGCGGGGGGCGGTACAATGAGCAGTTCTTC
TRBV7-6	TRBJ2-3	few	.	CASSLISGVGTDTQYF	TGTGCCAGCAGCTTAATCAGCGGAGTGGGCACAGATACGCAGTATTTT
TRBV5-4	TRBJ1-2	few	TRBD1	CASSLLLGTAGGGYTF	TGTGCCAGCAGCTTGCTCTTGGGGACAGCCGGCGGGGGCTACACCTTC
TRBV6-5	TRBJ2-1	few	TRBD2	CASSPTGGGQFF	TGTGCCAGCAGCCCGACCGGGGGGGGCCAGTTCTTC
TRBV4-3	TRBJ1-2	.	.	CASSQGWREGYTF	TGCGCCAGCAGCCAAGGGTGGAGGGAGGGCTACACCTTC
TRBV19	TRBJ2-6	.	.	CASSPTGSSGANVLTF	TGTGCCAGTAGCCCCACAGGGTCAAGTGGGGCCAACGTCCTGACTTTC
TRBV9	TRBJ2-2	.	TRBD2	CASSVVVSGATGELFF	TGTGCCAGCAGCGTAGTCGTGAGCGGGGCTACCGGGGAGCTGTTTTTT
TRBV7-2	TRBJ1-2	.	TRBD1	CASSLAYRGTDYGYTF	TGTGCCAGCAGCTTAGCCTACAGGGGGACGGACTATGGCTACACCTTC
TRBV19	TRBJ2-3	.	.	CARPQAGLVLDTQYF	TGTGCCAGACCCCAGGCTGGGTTGGTATTAGATACGCAGTATTTT
TRBV6-5	TRBJ2-5	.	.	CASSPGGPETQYF	TGTGCCAGCAGTCCTGGGGGCCCAGAGACCCAGTACTTC
TRBV4-2	TRBJ2-6	.	.	CASSGPEGANVLTF	TGTGCCAGCAGCGGGCCAGAGGGGGCCAACGTCCTGACTTTC
TRBV30	TRBJ2-1	few	TRBD2	CAWSGTSGSLNEQFF	TGTGCCTGGAGCGGGACTAGCGGGAGTTTAAATGAGCAGTTCTTC
TRBV7-9	TRBJ1-2	few	TRBD1	CASSLGGQNYGYTF	TGTGCCAGCAGCTTAGGGGGACAGAACTATGGCTACACCTTC
TRBV6-5	TRBJ2-7	few	.	CASSRDTFLYEQYF	TGTGCCAGCAGCCGGGACACATTTCTCTACGAGCAGTACTTC
TRBV9	TRBJ2-5	.	TRBD2	CASSLLGLAGEETQYF	TGTGCCAGCAGCCTATTGGGGCTAGCGGGTGAAGAGACCCAGTACTTC
TRBV6-5	TRBJ2-2	.	.	CASGKRGPGGELFF	TGTGCCAGCGGAAAGAGAGGGCCTGGCGGGGAGCTGTTTTTT
TRBV2	TRBJ2-7	.	TRBD1	CASSADRGVGEQYF	TGTGCCAGCAGTGCTGACAGGGGCGTGGGTGAGCAGTACTTC
TRBV7-9	TRBJ2-3	.	.	CASTLGGGADTQYF	TGTGCCAGCACCTTGGGGGGAGGCGCAGATACGCAGTATTTT
TRBV7-8	TRBJ2-3	few	TRBD2	CASSPSGRPDTQYF	TGTGCCAGCAGCCCAAGCGGGAGACCAGATACGCAGTATTTT
TRBV5-1	TRBJ2-7	.	TRBD2	CASSGGLARSKSEQYF	TGCGCCAGCAGCGGGGGACTAGCCCGATCAAAGAGCGAGCAGTACTTC
TRBV6-5	TRBJ1-2	.	.	CASFRGWANYGYTF	TGTGCCAGCTTCAGGGGATGGGCTAACTATGGCTACACCTTC
TRBV30	TRBJ2-5	.	TRBD2	CAWKGGETQYF	TGTGCCTGGAAGGGAGGGGAGACCCAGTACTTC
TRBV5-1	TRBJ2-1	few	TRBD1	CASSLEGTGYNEQFF	TGCGCCAGCAGCTTGGAGGGGACAGGTTACAATGAGCAGTTCTTC
TRBV4-2	TRBJ1-3	.	.	CASSQASGTGNTIYF	TGTGCCAGCAGCCAAGCATCAGGGACTGGAAACACCATATATTTT
TRBV4-1	TRBJ2-5	few	.	CASSMTRGETQYF	TGCGCCAGCAGCATGACTAGAGGAGAGACCCAGTACTTC
TRBV10-3	TRBJ1-1	few	.	CAISDNTLNTEAFF	TGTGCCATCAGTGATAACACCTTGAACACTGAAGCTTTCTTT
TRBV30	TRBJ1-5	.	.	CAWSGQAAGPQHF	TGTGCCTGGAGTGGACAGGCCGCCGGGCCCCAGCATTTT